This section outlines one TCR beta chain sequence together with its context. Germline V lookup: CDR1 LGHDT, CDR2 YNNKEL (reference sequence). Trimming shortened V by 2 bases and J by 8 bases, and 9 bases separated the two germline ends. CDR3 length: 13 amino acids. Here immunoSEQ multiplex PCR was the method, and the copy in TCRdb shows in-frame clones only, minus some. Of about 70,000 clones listed, roughly 87% are singletons. The entry originates in a study of T cell responses to AZD1222 COVID-19 vaccine. This clonotype originated in an adult in good health. The specimen comprised peripheral blood, sampled on day 0 of MenACWY control vaccination. The V and J genes are TRBV3-1 (or the pseudogene TRBV3-2) and TRBJ2-2; D unresolved. The DNA of the CDR3 is TGTGCCAGCAGCCAACTCCGTCGGGGGGAGCTGTTTTTT. Its translation is CASSQLRRGELFF.